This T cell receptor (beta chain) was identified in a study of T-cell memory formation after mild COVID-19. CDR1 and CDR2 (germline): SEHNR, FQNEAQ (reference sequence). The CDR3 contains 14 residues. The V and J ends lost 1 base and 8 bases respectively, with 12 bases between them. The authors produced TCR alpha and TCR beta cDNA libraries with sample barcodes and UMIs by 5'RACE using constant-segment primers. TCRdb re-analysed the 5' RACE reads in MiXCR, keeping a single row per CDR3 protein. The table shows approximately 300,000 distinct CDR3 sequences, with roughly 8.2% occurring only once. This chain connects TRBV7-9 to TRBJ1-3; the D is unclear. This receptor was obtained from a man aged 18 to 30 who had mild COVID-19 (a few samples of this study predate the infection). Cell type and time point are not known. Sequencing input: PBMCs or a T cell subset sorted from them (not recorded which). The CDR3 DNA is TGTGCCAGCAGCTTAGTCTCCTCGGGAGACACCATATATTTT. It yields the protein CASSLVSSGDTIYF. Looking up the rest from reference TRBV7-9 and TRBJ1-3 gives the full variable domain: DTGVSQNPRHKITKRGQNVTFRCDPISEHNRLYWYRQTLGQGPEFLTYFQNEAQLEKSRLLSDRFSAERPKGSFSTLEIQRTEQGDSAMYLCASSLVSSGDTIYFGEGSWLTVV.